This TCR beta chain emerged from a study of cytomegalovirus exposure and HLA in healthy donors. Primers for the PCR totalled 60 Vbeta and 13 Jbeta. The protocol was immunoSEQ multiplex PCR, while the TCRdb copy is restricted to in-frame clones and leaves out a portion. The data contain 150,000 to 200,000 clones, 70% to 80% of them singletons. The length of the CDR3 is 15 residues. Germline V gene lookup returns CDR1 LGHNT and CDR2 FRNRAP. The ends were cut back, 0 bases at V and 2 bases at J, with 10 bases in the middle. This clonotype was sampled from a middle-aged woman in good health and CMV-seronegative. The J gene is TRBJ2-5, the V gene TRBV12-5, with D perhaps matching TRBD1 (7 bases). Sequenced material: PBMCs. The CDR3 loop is CASGLVAGGQETQYF. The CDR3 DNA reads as TGTGCTAGTGGTTTGGTTGCAGGGGGGCAAGAGACCCAGTACTTC.